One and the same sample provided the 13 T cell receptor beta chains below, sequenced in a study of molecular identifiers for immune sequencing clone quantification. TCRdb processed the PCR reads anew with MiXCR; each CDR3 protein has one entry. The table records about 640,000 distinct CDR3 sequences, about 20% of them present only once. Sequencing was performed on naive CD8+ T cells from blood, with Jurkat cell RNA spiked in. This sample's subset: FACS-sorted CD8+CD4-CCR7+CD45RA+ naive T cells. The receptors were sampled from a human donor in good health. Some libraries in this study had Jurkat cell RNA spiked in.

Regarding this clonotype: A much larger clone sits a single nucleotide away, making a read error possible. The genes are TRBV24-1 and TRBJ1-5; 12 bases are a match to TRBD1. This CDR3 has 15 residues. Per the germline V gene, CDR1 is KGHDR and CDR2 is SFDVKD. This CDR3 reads CATAGTGGGNQSQHF. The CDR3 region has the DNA TGTGCCACCGCCGGGACAGGGGGCGGGAATCAGTCCCAGCATTTT.

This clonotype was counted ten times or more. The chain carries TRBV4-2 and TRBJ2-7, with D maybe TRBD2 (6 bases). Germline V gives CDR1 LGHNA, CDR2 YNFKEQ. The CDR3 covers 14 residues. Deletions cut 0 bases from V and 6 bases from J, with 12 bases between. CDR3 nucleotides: TGTGCCAGCAGCCAAGACCCACTAGCCCCCGAGCAGTACTTC. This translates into CASSQDPLAPEQYF.

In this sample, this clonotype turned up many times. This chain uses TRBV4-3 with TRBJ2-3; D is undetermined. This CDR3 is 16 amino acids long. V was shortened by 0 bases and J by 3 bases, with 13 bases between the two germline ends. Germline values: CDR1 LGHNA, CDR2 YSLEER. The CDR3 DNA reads TGCGCCAGCAGCCAAGATAAAGGGCTAGGGACAGATACGCAGTATTTT. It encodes CASSQDKGLGTDTQYF.

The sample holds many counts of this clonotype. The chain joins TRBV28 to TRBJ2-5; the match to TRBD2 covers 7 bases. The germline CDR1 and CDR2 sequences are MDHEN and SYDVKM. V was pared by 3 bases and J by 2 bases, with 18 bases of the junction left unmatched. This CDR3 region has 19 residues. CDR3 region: CASSFLISQVLADQETQYF. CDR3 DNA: TGTGCCAGCAGTTTTCTCATCTCCCAAGTCCTAGCGGATCAAGAGACCCAGTACTTC.

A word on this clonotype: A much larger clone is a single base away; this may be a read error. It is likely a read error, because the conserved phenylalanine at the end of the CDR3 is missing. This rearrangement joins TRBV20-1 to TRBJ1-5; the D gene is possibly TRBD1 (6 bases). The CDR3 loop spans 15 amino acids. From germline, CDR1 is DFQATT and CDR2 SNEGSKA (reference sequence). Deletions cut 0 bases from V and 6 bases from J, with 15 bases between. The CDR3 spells CSAREGRGWGQPQHL. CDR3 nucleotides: TGCAGTGCTAGAGAGGGCAGGGGTTGGGGTCAGCCCCAGCATCTT.

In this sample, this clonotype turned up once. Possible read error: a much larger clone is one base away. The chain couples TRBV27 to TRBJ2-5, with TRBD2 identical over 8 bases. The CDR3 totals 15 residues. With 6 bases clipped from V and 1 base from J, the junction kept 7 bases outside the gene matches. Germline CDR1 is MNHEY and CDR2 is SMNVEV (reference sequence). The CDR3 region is CASSISGDGQETQYF. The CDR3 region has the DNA TGTGCCAGCAGCATTAGCGGGGACGGCCAAGAGACCCAGTACTTC.

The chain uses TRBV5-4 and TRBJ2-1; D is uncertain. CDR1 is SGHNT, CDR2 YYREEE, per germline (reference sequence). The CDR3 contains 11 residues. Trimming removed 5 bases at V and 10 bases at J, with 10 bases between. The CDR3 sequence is CASSVTQEQFF. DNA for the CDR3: TGTGCCAGCAGTGTTACACAGGAGCAGTTCTTC.

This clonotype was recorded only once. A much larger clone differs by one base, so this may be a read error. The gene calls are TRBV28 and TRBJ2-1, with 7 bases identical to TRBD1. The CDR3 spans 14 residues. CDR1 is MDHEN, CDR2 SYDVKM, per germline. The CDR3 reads CAGSPRVQGDEQFF. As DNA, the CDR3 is TGTGCCGGCAGCCCGCGCGTTCAGGGGGATGAGCAGTTCTTC.

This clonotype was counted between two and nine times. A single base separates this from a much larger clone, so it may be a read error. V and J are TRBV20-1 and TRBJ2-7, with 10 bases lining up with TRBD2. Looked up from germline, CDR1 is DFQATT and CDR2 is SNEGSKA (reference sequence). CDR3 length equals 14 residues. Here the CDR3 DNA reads TGCAGTGCCGTGGGACTAGCGATCTCCTGCGAGCAGTACTTC. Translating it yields CSAVGLAISCEQYF.

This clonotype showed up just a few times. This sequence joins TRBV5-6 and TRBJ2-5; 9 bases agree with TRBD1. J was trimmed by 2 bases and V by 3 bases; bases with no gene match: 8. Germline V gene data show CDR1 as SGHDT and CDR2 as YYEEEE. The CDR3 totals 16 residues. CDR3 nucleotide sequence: TGTGCCAGCAGCTGGGGGGGAGGGACAGGGCAAGAGACCCAGTACTTC. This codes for CASSWGGGTGQETQYF.

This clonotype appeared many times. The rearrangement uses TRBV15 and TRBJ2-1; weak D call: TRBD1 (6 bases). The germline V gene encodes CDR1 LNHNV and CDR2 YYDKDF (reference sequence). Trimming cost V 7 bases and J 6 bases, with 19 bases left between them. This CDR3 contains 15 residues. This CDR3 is CATTRDIYSGNEQFF. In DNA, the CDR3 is TGTGCCACCACGAGGGACATCTATAGTGGCAATGAGCAGTTCTTC.

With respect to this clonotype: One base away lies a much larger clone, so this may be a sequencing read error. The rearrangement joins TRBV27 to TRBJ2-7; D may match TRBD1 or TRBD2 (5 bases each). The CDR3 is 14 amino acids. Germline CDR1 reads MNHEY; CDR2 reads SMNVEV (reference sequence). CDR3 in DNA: TGTGCCAGCAGTTTCCAGGGAGAGCCCTACGAGCAGCACTTC. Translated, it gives CASSFQGEPYEQHF.

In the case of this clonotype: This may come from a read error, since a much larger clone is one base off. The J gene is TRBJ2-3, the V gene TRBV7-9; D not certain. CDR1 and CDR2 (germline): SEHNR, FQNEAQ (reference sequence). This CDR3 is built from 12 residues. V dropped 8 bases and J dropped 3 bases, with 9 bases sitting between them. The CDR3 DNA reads TGTGCCAGCGGCGCAATTACAGATACGCAGTATTTT. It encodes CASGAITDTQYF.